This T cell receptor beta chain was found in a study of cytomegalovirus exposure and HLA in healthy donors. Study results and caveats: Sequencing artifact likely explains a cluster of highly shared sequence variants. An ancestry cluster, one associated with Asian ancestry, reportedly showed fewer N-insertions than the approximately 650-donor mean in a later analysis.

The PCR employed 60 Vbeta primers together with 13 Jbeta primers. Method: immunoSEQ multiplex PCR; TCRdb's copy keeps in-frame clones and lacks some. Of over 200,000 clones in the sample, about 84% were seen once. As for this clone: Its antigen remains unknown.

Looked up from germline, CDR1 is SNHLY and CDR2 is FYNNEI. V was pared by 11 bases and J by 0 bases, with 2 bases of the junction left unmatched. CDR3 size: 12 residues. The rearrangement uses TRBV2 and TRBJ2-3, with 7 bases identical to TRBD2. Sequencing used PBMCs. The source of this sequence is a human donor in good health. The CDR3 DNA is TGTGCCGGTAGCGGGAGCACAGATACGCAGTATTTT. It translates to CAGSGSTDTQYF.